The 11 T cell receptor beta chains reported below all come from one sample, sequenced in a study of cytomegalovirus exposure and HLA in healthy donors. PCR primers comprised 60 Vbeta and 13 Jbeta primers. Measured with immunoSEQ multiplex PCR; TCRdb has only the in-frame clones, and not every one. The sample records 95,000 to 150,000 clones, about 11% being singletons. Material: PBMCs. The receptor source for this set is a woman aged 18-35 years in good health and CMV-seropositive.

This clone was observed a few times. The gene calls are TRBV2 and TRBJ2-7; D remains unclear. CDR1 and CDR2 (germline): SNHLY, FYNNEI. V shed 2 bases and J shed 3 bases, with 5 bases lying between them. The CDR3 runs to 12 residues. The CDR3 DNA reads TGTGCCAGCAGTGAACAATTCTACGAGCAGTACTTC. This gives the protein CASSEQFYEQYF.

The DNA for the CDR3 is TGTGCCAGCTCCGCCCAAACTAGTTTCAATGAGCAGTTCTTC. This sequence encodes CASSAQTSFNEQFF. The rearrangement links TRBV5-4 to TRBJ2-1, with a possible D match to TRBD2 (5 bases). Germline loops: CDR1 SGHNT, CDR2 YYREEE (reference sequence). V was clipped by 7 bases and J by 6 bases, with 17 bases between them. This CDR3 region has 14 residues.

The rearrangement links TRBV5-6 to TRBJ2-3, with a possible D match to TRBD2 (6 bases). CDR1 is SGHDT, CDR2 YYEEEE, per germline. The CDR3 spans 14 residues. Trimming took 3 bases from V and 3 from J, leaving 11 bases between them. The DNA for the CDR3 is TGTGCCAGCAGCTCAAGTAGCGGTACAGATACGCAGTATTTT. It specifies CASSSSSGTDTQYF.

This clone has a handful of counts. V is TRBV5-6 and J is TRBJ1-3; D is perhaps TRBD1 (5 bases). Between the trimmed V and J ends, which lost 2 bases and 4 bases, there was a span of 10 bases. The CDR3 covers 14 residues. CDR1 SGHDT and CDR2 YYEEEE come from the germline V gene. The CDR3 sequence is CASSFLDTGNTIYF. The DNA for the CDR3 is TGTGCCAGCAGCTTCCTGGACACGGGAAACACCATATATTTT. Based on the CDR3 plus reference TRBV5-6 and TRBJ1-3, the full variable domain is DAGVTQSPTHLIKTRGQQVTLRCSPKSGHDTVSWYQQALGQGPQFIFQYYEEEERQRGNFPDRFSGHQFPNYSSELNVNALLLGDSALYLCASSFLDTGNTIYFGEGSWLTVV.

This clone was picked up a small number of times. V usage is TRBV5-1 and J usage is TRBJ2-2, with 7 positions matching TRBD1. This CDR3 is 14 amino acids long. The junction had 1 base not matched to a gene; V was cut back by 2 bases and J by 3 bases. Germline loops: CDR1 SGHRS, CDR2 YFSETQ. CDR3 amino acids: CASSFTGDTGELFF. The CDR3 nucleotides read TGCGCCAGCAGCTTTACAGGGGACACCGGGGAGCTGTTTTTT. Full variable domain (missing parts from reference TRBV5-1 and TRBJ2-2): KAGVTQTPRYLIKTRGQQVTLSCSPISGHRSVSWYQQTPGQGLQFLFEYFSETQRNKGNFPGRFSGRQFSNSRSEMNVSTLELGDSALYLCASSFTGDTGELFFGEGSRLTVL.

The chain is built from TRBV13 and TRBJ1-2; 7 bases are shared with TRBD1. The germline V gene has CDR1 PRHDT and CDR2 FYEKMQ (reference sequence). The trim removed 5 bases at V and 4 bases at J, leaving 7 bases unmatched. The CDR3 contains 14 residues. CDR3 loop: CASSARQGIYGYTF. The CDR3, as DNA: TGTGCCAGCAGCGCGAGACAGGGAATCTATGGCTACACCTTC.

In its sample, this clone was seen a few times. The chain links TRBV5-1 to TRBJ2-5; D unclear. CDR3 length equals 12 residues. Trimming removed 5 bases at V and 5 bases at J, with 10 bases between. Germline values: CDR1 SGHRS, CDR2 YFSETQ. The CDR3 loop is CASRPSQETQYF. DNA of the CDR3: TGCGCCAGCAGGCCCTCGCAGGAGACCCAGTACTTC. Drawing the rest from reference TRBV5-1 and TRBJ2-5, the complete variable domain is KAGVTQTPRYLIKTRGQQVTLSCSPISGHRSVSWYQQTPGQGLQFLFEYFSETQRNKGNFPGRFSGRQFSNSRSEMNVSTLELGDSALYLCASRPSQETQYFGPGTRLLVL.

This clone was counted between two and nine times. This chain links TRBV5-1 with TRBJ2-7, with 10 positions matching TRBD1. The germline gives CDR1 SGHRS, CDR2 YFSETQ. The CDR3 runs to 15 residues. Unmatched junction bases numbered 9, after V lost 4 bases and J lost 5 bases. CDR3 DNA sequence: TGCGCCAGCAGCGTAGACCGGGACAGGGGAAACGAGCAGTACTTC. Its translation is CASSVDRDRGNEQYF.

This clone was recorded a few times. The genes are TRBV27 and TRBJ1-6, with 10 bases aligning to TRBD1. The CDR3 is made up of 15 amino acids. The ends lost 5 bases at V and 7 bases at J; junction bases unmatched: 5. Germline V gives CDR1 MNHEY, CDR2 SMNVEV (reference sequence). The CDR3 sequence: CASSPDRGRNSPLHF. The CDR3 region has the DNA TGTGCCAGCAGTCCAGACAGGGGGCGGAATTCACCCCTCCACTTT.

Only a few counts were recorded for this clone. The chain couples TRBV6-1 to TRBJ2-1; TRBD2 matches 12 bases. The CDR3 length is 17 residues. V shed 5 bases, J shed 2 bases, and the junction held 7 bases outside the gene matches. The germline V gene encodes CDR1 MNHNS and CDR2 SASEGT. CDR3 bases: TGTGCCAGCAGTAAAGACTCTAGCGGGAGGGCCTACAATGAGCAGTTCTTC. Translating gives CASSKDSSGRAYNEQFF.

This clone was counted a few times. The V call is TRBV4-2, the J call TRBJ1-1; maybe TRBD1 (5 bases). V was shortened by 3 bases and J by 0 bases, with 14 bases between the two germline ends. The CDR3 is 16 residues long. Germline values: CDR1 LGHNA, CDR2 YNFKEQ. CDR3 DNA sequence: TGTGCCAGCAGCCAGGGGCTGGGGGGACTGAACACTGAAGCTTTCTTT. Its translation: CASSQGLGGLNTEAFF.